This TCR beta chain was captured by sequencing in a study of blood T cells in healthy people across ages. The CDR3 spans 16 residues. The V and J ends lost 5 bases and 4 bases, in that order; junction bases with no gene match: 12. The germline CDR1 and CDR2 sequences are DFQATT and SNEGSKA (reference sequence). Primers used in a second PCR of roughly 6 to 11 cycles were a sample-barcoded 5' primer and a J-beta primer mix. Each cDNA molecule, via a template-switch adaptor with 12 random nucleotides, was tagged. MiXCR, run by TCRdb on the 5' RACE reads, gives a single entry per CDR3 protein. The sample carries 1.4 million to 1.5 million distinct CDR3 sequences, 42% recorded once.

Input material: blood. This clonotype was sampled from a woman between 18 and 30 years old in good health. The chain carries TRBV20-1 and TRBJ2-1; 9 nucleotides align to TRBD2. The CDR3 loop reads CSAEGGASGIYNEQFF. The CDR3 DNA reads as TGCAGTGCTGAGGGGGGGGCTAGCGGGATTTACAATGAGCAGTTCTTC.